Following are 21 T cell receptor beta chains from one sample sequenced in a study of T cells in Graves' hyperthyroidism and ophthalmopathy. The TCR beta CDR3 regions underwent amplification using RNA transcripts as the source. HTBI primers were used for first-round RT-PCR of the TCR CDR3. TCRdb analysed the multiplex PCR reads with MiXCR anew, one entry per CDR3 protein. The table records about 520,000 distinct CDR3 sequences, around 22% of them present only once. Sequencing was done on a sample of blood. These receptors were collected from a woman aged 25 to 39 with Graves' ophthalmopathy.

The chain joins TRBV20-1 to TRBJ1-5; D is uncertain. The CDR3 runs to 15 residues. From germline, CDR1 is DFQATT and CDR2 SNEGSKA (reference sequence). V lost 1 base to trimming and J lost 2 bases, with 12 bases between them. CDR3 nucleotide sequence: TGCAGTGCTAGAGGGATCTCCGGTGGCAATCAGCCCCAGCATTTT. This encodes CSARGISGGNQPQHF.

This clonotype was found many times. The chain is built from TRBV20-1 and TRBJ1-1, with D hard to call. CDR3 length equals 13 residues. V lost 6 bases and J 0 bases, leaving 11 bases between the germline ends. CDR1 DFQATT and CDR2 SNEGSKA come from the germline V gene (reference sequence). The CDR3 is CSAGQGMNTEAFF. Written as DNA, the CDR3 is TGCAGTGCAGGCCAAGGGATGAACACTGAAGCTTTCTTT.

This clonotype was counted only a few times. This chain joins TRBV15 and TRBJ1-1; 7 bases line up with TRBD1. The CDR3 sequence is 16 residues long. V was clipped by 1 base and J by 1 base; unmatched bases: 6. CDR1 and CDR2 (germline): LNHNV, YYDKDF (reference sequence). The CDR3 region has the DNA TGTGCCACCAGCAGAGGGGTACAGGGGTCGAACACTGAAGCTTTCTTT. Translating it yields CATSRGVQGSNTEAFF.

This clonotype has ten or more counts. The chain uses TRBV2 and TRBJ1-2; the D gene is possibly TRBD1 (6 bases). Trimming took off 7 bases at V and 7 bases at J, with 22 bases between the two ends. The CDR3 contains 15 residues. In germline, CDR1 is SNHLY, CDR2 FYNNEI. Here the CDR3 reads CASIFTGSLAGGYTF. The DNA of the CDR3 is TGTGCCAGCATTTTTACAGGGAGTCTCGCCGGTGGCTACACCTTC.

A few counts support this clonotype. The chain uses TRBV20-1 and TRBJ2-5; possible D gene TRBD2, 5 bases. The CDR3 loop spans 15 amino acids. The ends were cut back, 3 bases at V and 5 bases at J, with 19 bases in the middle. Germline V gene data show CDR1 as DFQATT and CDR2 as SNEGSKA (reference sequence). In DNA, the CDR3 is TGCAGTGCTAGTCCCGTTGTTGAGGGAAAGGAGACCCAGTACTTC. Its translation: CSASPVVEGKETQYF.

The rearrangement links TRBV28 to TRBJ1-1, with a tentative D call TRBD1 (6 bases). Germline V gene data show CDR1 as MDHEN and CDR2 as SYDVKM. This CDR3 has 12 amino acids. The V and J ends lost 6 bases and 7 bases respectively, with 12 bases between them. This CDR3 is CASSPDSDEAFF. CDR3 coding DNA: TGTGCCAGCAGCCCGGACAGCGATGAAGCTTTCTTT.

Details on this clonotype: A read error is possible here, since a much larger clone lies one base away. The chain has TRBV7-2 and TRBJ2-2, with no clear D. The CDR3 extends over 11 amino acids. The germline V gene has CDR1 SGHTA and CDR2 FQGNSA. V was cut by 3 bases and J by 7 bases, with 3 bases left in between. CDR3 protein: CASSFNGELFF. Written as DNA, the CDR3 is TGTGCCAGCAGCTTTAACGGGGAGCTGTTTTTT.

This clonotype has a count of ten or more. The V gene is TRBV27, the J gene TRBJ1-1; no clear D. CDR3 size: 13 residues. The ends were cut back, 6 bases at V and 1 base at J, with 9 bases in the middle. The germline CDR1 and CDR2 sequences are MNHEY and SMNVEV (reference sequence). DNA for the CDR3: TGTGCCAGCAGCTACACCAAGAACACTGAAGCTTTCTTT. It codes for CASSYTKNTEAFF.

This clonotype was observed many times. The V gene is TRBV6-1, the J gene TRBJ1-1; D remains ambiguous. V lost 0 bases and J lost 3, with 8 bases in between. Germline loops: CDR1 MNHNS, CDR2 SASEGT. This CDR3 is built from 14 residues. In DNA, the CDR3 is TGTGCCAGCAGTGAAGCTGGTGGGTACACTGAAGCTTTCTTT. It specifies CASSEAGGYTEAFF.

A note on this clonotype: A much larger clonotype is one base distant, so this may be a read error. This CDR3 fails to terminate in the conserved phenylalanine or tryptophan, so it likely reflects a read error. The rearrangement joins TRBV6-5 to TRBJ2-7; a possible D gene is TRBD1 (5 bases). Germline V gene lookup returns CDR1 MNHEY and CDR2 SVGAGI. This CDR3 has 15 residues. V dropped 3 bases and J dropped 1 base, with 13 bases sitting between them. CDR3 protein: CASSYTQGASYEQYY. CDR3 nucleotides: TGTGCCAGCAGTTATACCCAAGGGGCATCCTACGAGCAGTACTAC.

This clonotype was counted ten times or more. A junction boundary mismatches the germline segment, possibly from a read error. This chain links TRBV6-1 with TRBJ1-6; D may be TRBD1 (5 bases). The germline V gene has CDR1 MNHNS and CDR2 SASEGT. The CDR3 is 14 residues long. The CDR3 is CASSEEGYSSPLHF. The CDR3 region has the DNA TGTGCCAGCAGTGAAGAGGGGTATAGTTCACCCCTCCACTTT.

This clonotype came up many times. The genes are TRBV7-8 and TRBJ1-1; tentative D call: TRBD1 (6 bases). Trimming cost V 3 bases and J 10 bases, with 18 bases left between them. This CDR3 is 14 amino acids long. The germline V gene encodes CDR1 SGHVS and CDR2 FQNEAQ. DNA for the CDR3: TGTGCCAGCAGCTTGGCCCAGGGGATTGGTCCAGCTTTCTTT. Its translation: CASSLAQGIGPAFF. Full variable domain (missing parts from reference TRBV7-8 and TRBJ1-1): GAGVSQSPRYKVAKRGQDVALRCDPISGHVSLFWYQQALGQGPEFLTYFQNEAQLDKSGLPSDRFFAERPEGSVSTLKIQRTQQEDSAVYLCASSLAQGIGPAFFGQGTRLTVV.

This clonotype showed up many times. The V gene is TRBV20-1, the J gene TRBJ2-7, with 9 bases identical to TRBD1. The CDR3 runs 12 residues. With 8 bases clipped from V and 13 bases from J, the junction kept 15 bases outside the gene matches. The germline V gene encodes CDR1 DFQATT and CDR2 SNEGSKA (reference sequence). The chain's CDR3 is CSFIRPGQGGYF. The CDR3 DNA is TGCAGTTTCATCCGTCCGGGACAGGGAGGCTACTTC.

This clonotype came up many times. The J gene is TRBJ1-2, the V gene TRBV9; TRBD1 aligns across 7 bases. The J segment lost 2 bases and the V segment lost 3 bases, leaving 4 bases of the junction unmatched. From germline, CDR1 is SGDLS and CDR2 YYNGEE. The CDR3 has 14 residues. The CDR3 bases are TGTGCCAGCAGCGCATCGGACAGGAACTATGGCTACACCTTC. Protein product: CASSASDRNYGYTF. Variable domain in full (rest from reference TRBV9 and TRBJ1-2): DSGVTQTPKHLITATGQRVTLRCSPRSGDLSVYWYQQSLDQGLQFLIQYYNGEERAKGNILERFSAQQFPDLHSELNLSSLELGDSALYFCASSASDRNYGYTFGSGTRLTVV.

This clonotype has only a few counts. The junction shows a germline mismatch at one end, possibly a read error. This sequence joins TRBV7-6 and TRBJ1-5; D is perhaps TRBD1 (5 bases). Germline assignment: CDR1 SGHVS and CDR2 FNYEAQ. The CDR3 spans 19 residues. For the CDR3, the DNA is TGTGCTAGCAGCTTAGGAGCGCCAGGGAAAACTTATAGCAATCAGCCCCAGCATTTT. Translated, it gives CASSLGAPGKTYSNQPQHF.

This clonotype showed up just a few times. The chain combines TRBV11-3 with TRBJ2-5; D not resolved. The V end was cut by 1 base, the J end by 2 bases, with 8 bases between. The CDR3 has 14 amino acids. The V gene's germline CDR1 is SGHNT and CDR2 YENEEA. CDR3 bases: TGTGCCAGCAGCTTAGGCTCAGAACAAGAGACCCAGTACTTC. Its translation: CASSLGSEQETQYF.

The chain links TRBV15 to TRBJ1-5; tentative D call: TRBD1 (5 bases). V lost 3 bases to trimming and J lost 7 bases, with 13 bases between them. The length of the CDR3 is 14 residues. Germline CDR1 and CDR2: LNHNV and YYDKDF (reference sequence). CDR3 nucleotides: TGTGCCACCAGCAGCGAAGGGGTAGAGCAGCCCCAGCATTTT. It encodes CATSSEGVEQPQHF.

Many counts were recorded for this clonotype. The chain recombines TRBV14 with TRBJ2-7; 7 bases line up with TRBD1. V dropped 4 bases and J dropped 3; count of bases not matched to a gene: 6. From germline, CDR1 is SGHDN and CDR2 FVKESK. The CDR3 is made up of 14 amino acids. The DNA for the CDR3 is TGTGCCAGCAGCCCTTGGGCAGGGGGCTACGAGCAGTACTTC. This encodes CASSPWAGGYEQYF.

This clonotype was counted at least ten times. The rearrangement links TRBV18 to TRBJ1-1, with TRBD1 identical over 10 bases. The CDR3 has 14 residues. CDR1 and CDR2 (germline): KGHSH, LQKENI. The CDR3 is CASSPGQGYTEAFF. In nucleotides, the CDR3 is TGTGCTAGTTCACCGGGACAGGGGTACACTGAAGCTTTCTTT.

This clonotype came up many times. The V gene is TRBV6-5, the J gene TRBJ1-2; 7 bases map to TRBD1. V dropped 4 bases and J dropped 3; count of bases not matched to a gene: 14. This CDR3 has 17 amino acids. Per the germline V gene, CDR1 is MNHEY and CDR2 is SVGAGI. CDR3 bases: TGTGCCAGCAGTTTTAAAGGGGGCCAGGGAAGTCACTATGGCTACACCTTC. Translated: CASSFKGGQGSHYGYTF.

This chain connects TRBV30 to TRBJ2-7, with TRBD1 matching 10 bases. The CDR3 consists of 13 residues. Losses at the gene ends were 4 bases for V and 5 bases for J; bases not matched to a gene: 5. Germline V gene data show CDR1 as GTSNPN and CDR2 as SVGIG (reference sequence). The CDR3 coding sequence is TGTGCCTGGACCGGAGACAGGGGGCACGAGCAGTACTTC. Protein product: CAWTGDRGHEQYF.